The next 11 T cell receptor beta chains were all read from a single sample in a study of graft-versus-host responses after intestinal transplantation. Some clones are missing from TCRdb's copy, which holds only in-frame ones; the method was immunoSEQ multiplex PCR. The data contain roughly 38,000 clones, about 94% of them singletons. Their antigens remain unidentified. The sequences come from unstimulated CD8+ T cells sorted from spleen or lymph node cells, collected before transplant. These receptors all come from a human donor who was the organ donor for an intestinal transplant.

The V and J genes are TRBV4-1 and TRBJ2-3; 9 bases line up with TRBD2. The CDR3 sequence is 15 residues long. Unmatched junction bases numbered 10, after V lost 8 bases and J lost 4 bases. CDR1 MGHRA and CDR2 YSYEKL come from the germline V gene. CDR3 sequence: CASARLAEGADTQYF. The CDR3 nucleotides read TGCGCCAGCGCCAGACTAGCGGAGGGGGCAGATACGCAGTATTTT.

This sequence joins TRBV28 and TRBJ2-7; TRBD2 might be the D (5 bases). Germline V gives CDR1 MDHEN, CDR2 SYDVKM. Trimming took 8 bases from V and 0 from J, leaving 17 bases between them. The CDR3 is 15 residues long. The CDR3 DNA reads TGTGCCAGCCATGGAGAGGGAAGTCACTCCTACGAGCAGTACTTC. Translated: CASHGEGSHSYEQYF.

The chain links TRBV6-5 to TRBJ1-4, with 8 bases that match TRBD1. Trimming cost V 3 bases and J 7 bases; bases outside gene matches: 7. The germline CDR1 and CDR2 sequences are MNHEY and SVGAGI. The CDR3 loop spans 15 amino acids. The CDR3 here is CASSYGRQGTEKLFF. CDR3 bases: TGTGCCAGCAGTTATGGTCGACAGGGGACTGAAAAACTGTTTTTT.

The genes are TRBV7-9 and TRBJ2-3, with 8 nucleotides matching TRBD2. Germline V gene sequence: CDR1 SEHNR, CDR2 FQNEAQ (reference sequence). The CDR3 totals 16 residues. V lost 5 bases and J lost 7; bases outside the gene matches: 14. The CDR3 sequence: CASSPTEVGRANTQYF. The CDR3 region has the DNA TGTGCCAGCAGCCCAACCGAGGTCGGGAGGGCCAATACGCAGTATTTT.

The chain combines TRBV5-5 with TRBJ2-7; the match to TRBD1 covers 7 bases. This CDR3 contains 16 residues. From germline, CDR1 is SGHKS and CDR2 YYEKEE (reference sequence). The J segment lost 4 bases and the V segment lost 7 bases, leaving 17 bases of the junction unmatched. CDR3: CASPLPGQKGMYEQYF. In DNA form, the CDR3 reads TGTGCCAGCCCACTGCCGGGACAGAAGGGGATGTACGAGCAGTACTTC. The entire variable domain, with the rest obtained from reference TRBV5-5 and TRBJ2-7, is as follows: DAGVTQSPTHLIKTRGQQVTLRCSPISGHKSVSWYQQVLGQGPQFIFQYYEKEERGRGNFPDRFSARQFPNYSSELNVNALLLGDSALYLCASPLPGQKGMYEQYFGPGTRLTVT.

The chain combines TRBV2 with TRBJ2-1; TRBD1 aligns across 8 bases. The V and J ends lost 1 base and 9 bases, in that order; junction bases with no gene match: 8. The length of the CDR3 is 15 residues. Germline V gene sequence: CDR1 SNHLY, CDR2 FYNNEI. As DNA, the CDR3 is TGTGCCAGCAGTGAAGGGACAGGGCTAATCGGTGAGCAGTTCTTC. This encodes CASSEGTGLIGEQFF.

The CDR3 loop is CASSEGAYEQYF. CDR3 nucleotide sequence: TGTGCCAGCAGTGAAGGGGCCTACGAGCAGTACTTC. V usage is TRBV25-1 and J usage is TRBJ2-7; D gene uncertain. This CDR3 is built from 12 residues. Germline CDR1 is MGHDK and CDR2 is SYGVNS. V was shortened by 2 bases and J by 2 bases, with 4 bases between the two germline ends.

The chain links TRBV28 to TRBJ2-3; 10 nucleotides align to TRBD2. CDR3 length: 16 residues. In germline, CDR1 is MDHEN, CDR2 SYDVKM. V gave up 6 bases and J gave up 4 bases; unmatched junction bases: 10. CDR3 nucleotide sequence: TGTGCCAGCAGCTCAATAAGCGGGAGGGAGGCAGATACGCAGTATTTT. This gives the protein CASSSISGREADTQYF.

This clone was seen only once. This chain links TRBV28 with TRBJ1-5; D uncertain. Germline CDR1 is MDHEN and CDR2 is SYDVKM. The V gene lost 5 bases and the J gene lost 6 bases, with 14 bases spanning the gap. The CDR3 sequence is 14 residues long. CDR3 nucleotides: TGTGCCAGCAGTCCAACCATGGGGTTTCAGCCCCAGCATTTT. This codes for CASSPTMGFQPQHF.

V usage is TRBV6-5 and J usage is TRBJ2-7; possibly TRBD1 for D (6 bases). The CDR3 consists of 14 residues. CDR1 and CDR2 from the germline V gene are MNHEY and SVGAGI. The ends were cut back, 2 bases at V and 2 bases at J, with 10 bases in the middle. Here the CDR3 reads CASSYRGQPYEQYF. The CDR3 nucleotides read TGTGCCAGCAGTTACCGTGGACAGCCCTACGAGCAGTACTTC.

The chain combines TRBV15 with TRBJ2-7; the match to TRBD1 covers 10 bases. V was pared by 1 base and J by 5 bases, with 5 bases of the junction left unmatched. Germline-derived CDR1 and CDR2 are LNHNV and YYDKDF (reference sequence). CDR3 length: 15 residues. In DNA form, the CDR3 reads TGTGCCACCAGCAGAGGGACAGGGGGTAGCGACGAGCAGTACTTC. Amino acids: CATSRGTGGSDEQYF.